The 8 T cell receptor beta chains listed next were all sequenced from one sample in a study of T cells in Graves' hyperthyroidism and ophthalmopathy. Using RNA transcripts as the source, TCR beta CDR3 regions were amplified. With the HTBI primer set, the TCR CDR3 went through a first round of RT-PCR. TCRdb reprocessed the multiplex PCR reads with MiXCR, giving one entry per CDR3 protein. In the table there are more than 150,000 distinct CDR3 sequences, over 15% of which are singletons. Material: blood. The receptors come from a woman aged 50 to 60 with Graves' hyperthyroidism.

This clonotype was observed a few times. This chain joins TRBV19 and TRBJ2-2, with TRBD1 matching 7 bases. Germline trimming cut 7 bases from V and 1 base from J; bases unmatched to any gene: 6. The CDR3 spans 15 residues. Germline values: CDR1 LNHDA, CDR2 SQIVND (reference sequence). CDR3 sequence (DNA): TGTGCCAGTAATAAAGGGACAGTGAACACCGGGGAGCTGTTTTTT. It encodes CASNKGTVNTGELFF.

Ten or more counts support this clonotype. The rearrangement uses TRBV5-1 and TRBJ2-7; D might be TRBD1 (5 bases). V was clipped by 2 bases and J by 1 base, with 13 bases between them. The CDR3 spans 15 residues. The germline gives CDR1 SGHRS, CDR2 YFSETQ. The CDR3 region has the DNA TGCGCCAGCAGCTTTGGCCAGGGATATTCCTACGAGCAGTACTTC. This codes for CASSFGQGYSYEQYF.

This clonotype was observed a single time. The rearrangement joins TRBV2 to TRBJ1-5, with D uncertain. The CDR3 is made up of 14 amino acids. V was cut by 6 bases and J by 1 base, with 10 bases left in between. Germline V gene lookup returns CDR1 SNHLY and CDR2 FYNNEI. CDR3 in amino acids: CASRADHSNQPQHF. The CDR3 nucleotides read TGTGCCAGCAGGGCTGACCACAGCAATCAGCCCCAGCATTTT.

This clonotype was counted at least ten times. V and J are TRBV7-3 and TRBJ1-6, with unresolved D. CDR3 length equals 13 residues. Trimming removed 5 bases from V and 7 bases from J, with 9 bases in between. The germline V gene has CDR1 SGHTA and CDR2 FQGTGA. CDR3 DNA sequence: TGTGCCAGCAGCCCATCACAGAATTCACCCCTCCACTTT. Its translation is CASSPSQNSPLHF.

There are many counts of this clonotype. The J gene is TRBJ1-1, the V gene TRBV5-5, with D possibly matching TRBD1 (5 bases). The CDR3 has 13 residues. Trimming stripped 4 bases from V and 7 bases from J, with 14 bases between. Germline V CDR1 and CDR2: SGHKS, YYEKEE (reference sequence). CDR3 residues: CASSPDNQREAFF. The CDR3 nucleotides are TGTGCCAGCAGCCCGGACAACCAACGTGAAGCTTTCTTT.

This clonotype was observed at least ten times. The chain links TRBV7-2 to TRBJ2-7; tentatively, D is TRBD1 (6 bases). The CDR3 is made up of 14 amino acids. From germline, CDR1 is SGHTA and CDR2 FQGNSA. V was trimmed by 5 bases and J by 2 bases, leaving 13 bases between them. The CDR3 region is CASSPYGTTYEQYF. CDR3 bases: TGTGCCAGCAGCCCCTATGGGACAACCTACGAGCAGTACTTC.

This clonotype was recorded at least ten times. The rearrangement joins TRBV9 to TRBJ1-2; possibly TRBD1 for D (5 bases). The V gene's germline CDR1 is SGDLS and CDR2 YYNGEE. This CDR3 is built from 15 residues. Trimming cost V 4 bases and J 4 bases, with 17 bases left between them. CDR3 amino acids: CASSLPSRGAYGYTF. The CDR3 DNA is TGTGCCAGCAGCCTCCCGTCTCGAGGGGCCTATGGCTACACCTTC.

This clonotype was observed at least ten times. This chain connects TRBV29-1 to TRBJ1-2; D might be TRBD1 (5 bases). The germline V and J ends were trimmed by 1 base and 2 bases, with 14 bases remaining between them. The length of the CDR3 is 15 residues. Germline values: CDR1 SQVTM, CDR2 ANQGSEA. This CDR3 is CSVEGRGRVNYGYTF. CDR3 bases: TGCAGCGTTGAAGGACGAGGCAGGGTGAACTATGGCTACACCTTC.